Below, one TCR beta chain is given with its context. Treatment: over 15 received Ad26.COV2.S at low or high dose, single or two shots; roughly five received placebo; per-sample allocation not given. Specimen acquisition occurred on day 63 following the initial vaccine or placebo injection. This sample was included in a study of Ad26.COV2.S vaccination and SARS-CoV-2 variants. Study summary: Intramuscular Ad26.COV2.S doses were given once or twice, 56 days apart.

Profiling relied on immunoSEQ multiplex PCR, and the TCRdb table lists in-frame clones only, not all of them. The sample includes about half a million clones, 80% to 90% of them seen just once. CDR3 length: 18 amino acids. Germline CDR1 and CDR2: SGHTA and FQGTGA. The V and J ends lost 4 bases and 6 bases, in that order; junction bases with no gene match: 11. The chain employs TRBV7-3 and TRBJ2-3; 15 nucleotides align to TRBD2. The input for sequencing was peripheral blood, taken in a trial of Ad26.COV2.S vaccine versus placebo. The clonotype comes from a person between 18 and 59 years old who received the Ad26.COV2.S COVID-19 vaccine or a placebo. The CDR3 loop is CASSSGLAGGLGIDTQYF. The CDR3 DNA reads TGTGCCAGCAGCTCCGGACTAGCGGGAGGGTTGGGCATTGATACGCAGTATTTT. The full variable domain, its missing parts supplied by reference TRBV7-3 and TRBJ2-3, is GAGVSQTPSNKVTEKGKYVELRCDPISGHTALYWYRQSLGQGPEFLIYFQGTGAADDSGLPNDRFFAVRPEGSVSTLKIQRTERGDSAVYLCASSSGLAGGLGIDTQYFGPGTRLTVL.